A selection of T cell receptor beta chains follows, all from one sample in a study of CD8 T cells in Susac syndrome. TCRdb itself ran the immunoSEQ multiplex PCR reads through MiXCR, one entry per CDR3 protein. Of approximately 150,000 distinct CDR3 sequences listed, approximately 94% are singletons. What was sequenced was CD4+ T cells from PBMCs. The receptors stem from a human donor in good health. Both conserved end residues are part of each CDR3. The order of the fields is D gene, V gene, J gene, clone size, CDR3 protein, CDR3 DNA. The D gene is left open where the match is weak. Size is omitted from some rows. Given values are once, few, many or a class for expanded clones.

D gene: TRBD2
V gene: TRBV20-1
J gene: TRBJ2-7
clone size: .
CDR3 protein: CSVQGLAGGPVEQYF
CDR3 DNA: TGCAGTGTTCAGGGACTAGCGGGAGGGCCGGTCGAGCAGTACTTC

D gene: TRBD1
V gene: TRBV20-1
J gene: TRBJ2-1
clone size: .
CDR3 protein: CSARITGTGGNEQFF
CDR3 DNA: TGCAGTGCTAGAATCACCGGGACAGGGGGCAATGAGCAGTTCTTC

D gene: .
V gene: TRBV4-2
J gene: TRBJ2-6
clone size: .
CDR3 protein: CASSRGNSGANVLTF
CDR3 DNA: TGTGCCAGCAGCCGAGGCAACTCTGGGGCCAACGTCCTGACTTTC

D gene: .
V gene: TRBV27
J gene: TRBJ2-2
clone size: .
CDR3 protein: CASSLGTVNRELFF
CDR3 DNA: TGTGCCAGCAGTTTAGGGACGGTCAACCGGGAGCTGTTTTTT

D gene: .
V gene: TRBV25-1
J gene: TRBJ2-5
clone size: .
CDR3 protein: CASRDAGGQETQYF
CDR3 DNA: TGTGCCAGCAGAGACGCTGGGGGGCAGGAGACCCAGTACTTC

D gene: .
V gene: TRBV6-1
J gene: TRBJ1-2
clone size: few
CDR3 protein: CASRGGTNYGYTF
CDR3 DNA: TGTGCCAGCCGAGGGGGGACCAACTATGGCTACACCTTC

D gene: .
V gene: TRBV7-9
J gene: TRBJ2-2
clone size: .
CDR3 protein: CASSPYPGELFF
CDR3 DNA: TGTGCCAGCAGCCCCTATCCCGGGGAGCTGTTTTTT

D gene: .
V gene: TRBV14
J gene: TRBJ2-1
clone size: once
CDR3 protein: CASSPRLPGGGDEQFF
CDR3 DNA: TGTGCCAGCAGTCCAAGACTCCCGGGGGGCGGGGATGAGCAGTTCTTC

D gene: .
V gene: TRBV19
J gene: TRBJ2-1
clone size: .
CDR3 protein: CASSTDSRNEQFF
CDR3 DNA: TGTGCCAGTAGTACCGATTCACGCAATGAGCAGTTCTTC

D gene: .
V gene: TRBV3-1
J gene: TRBJ1-2
clone size: .
CDR3 protein: CASSQVDRSNYGYTF
CDR3 DNA: TGTGCCAGCAGCCAAGTAGACAGATCTAACTATGGCTACACCTTC

D gene: .
V gene: TRBV29-1
J gene: TRBJ1-3
clone size: .
CDR3 protein: CSVSTGNSGNTIYF
CDR3 DNA: TGCAGCGTTTCTACAGGAAACTCTGGAAACACCATATATTTT

D gene: TRBD1
V gene: TRBV6-5
J gene: TRBJ2-7
clone size: .
CDR3 protein: CASSYSGRQGARAYYEQYF
CDR3 DNA: TGTGCCAGCAGTTACTCGGGGAGACAGGGGGCTAGAGCCTACTACGAGCAGTACTTC

D gene: TRBD2
V gene: TRBV12-3/TRBV12-4
J gene: TRBJ2-4
clone size: .
CDR3 protein: CASSLAGAKNIQYF
CDR3 DNA: TGTGCCAGCAGCCTAGCGGGAGCCAAAAACATTCAGTACTTC

D gene: TRBD1
V gene: TRBV6-1
J gene: TRBJ2-3
clone size: .
CDR3 protein: CASRTGGPDTQYF
CDR3 DNA: TGTGCCAGCAGAACAGGGGGCCCAGATACGCAGTATTTT

D gene: .
V gene: TRBV2
J gene: TRBJ2-7
clone size: .
CDR3 protein: CASSLFAGSTYEQYF
CDR3 DNA: TGTGCCAGCAGTCTGTTTGCGGGATCCACCTACGAGCAGTACTTC

D gene: .
V gene: TRBV5-1
J gene: TRBJ2-2
clone size: once
CDR3 protein: CASSLRESNTGELFF
CDR3 DNA: TGCGCCAGCAGCTTGAGGGAATCGAACACCGGGGAGCTGTTTTTT

D gene: TRBD2
V gene: TRBV25-1
J gene: TRBJ2-7
clone size: once
CDR3 protein: CASSVAGGTYEQYF
CDR3 DNA: TGTGCCAGCAGCGTAGCGGGAGGGACCTACGAGCAGTACTTC

D gene: .
V gene: TRBV2
J gene: TRBJ2-5
clone size: .
CDR3 protein: CASSEAGGRETQYF
CDR3 DNA: TGTGCCAGCAGTGAAGCAGGGGGTCGCGAGACCCAGTACTTC

D gene: .
V gene: TRBV10-3
J gene: TRBJ1-4
clone size: .
CDR3 protein: CATQGDNEKLFF
CDR3 DNA: TGTGCCACACAGGGTGATAATGAAAAACTGTTTTTT

D gene: TRBD1
V gene: TRBV7-3
J gene: TRBJ2-7
clone size: .
CDR3 protein: CASSQRGSGGYEQYF
CDR3 DNA: TGTGCCAGCAGCCAAAGAGGATCAGGGGGCTACGAGCAGTACTTC

D gene: .
V gene: TRBV19
J gene: TRBJ2-5
clone size: .
CDR3 protein: CASSRVYQETQYF
CDR3 DNA: TGTGCCAGTAGCAGAGTCTACCAAGAGACCCAGTACTTC

D gene: .
V gene: TRBV2
J gene: TRBJ1-4
clone size: .
CDR3 protein: CASSEGNQGTEKLFF
CDR3 DNA: TGTGCCAGCAGTGAGGGGAACCAGGGTACTGAAAAACTGTTTTTT

D gene: .
V gene: TRBV2
J gene: TRBJ1-2
clone size: .
CDR3 protein: CASGDRSIGYGYTF
CDR3 DNA: TGTGCCAGTGGCGACAGGAGTATTGGCTATGGCTACACCTTC

D gene: .
V gene: TRBV10-2
J gene: TRBJ2-1
clone size: .
CDR3 protein: CASSELTGPGNEQFF
CDR3 DNA: TGCGCCAGCAGTGAGTTAACAGGGCCCGGCAATGAGCAGTTCTTC

D gene: .
V gene: TRBV19
J gene: TRBJ1-5
clone size: once
CDR3 protein: CAVGRIGGNQPQHF
CDR3 DNA: TGTGCCGTGGGGAGAATCGGGGGCAATCAGCCCCAGCATTTT

D gene: .
V gene: TRBV12-3/TRBV12-4
J gene: TRBJ1-1
clone size: .
CDR3 protein: CASRAGFSNTEAFF
CDR3 DNA: TGTGCCAGCAGGGCAGGGTTTTCGAACACTGAAGCTTTCTTT

D gene: TRBD2
V gene: TRBV12-3/TRBV12-4
J gene: TRBJ2-7
clone size: few
CDR3 protein: CASSLLAGVDEQYF
CDR3 DNA: TGTGCCAGCAGTTTGCTAGCGGGAGTGGACGAGCAGTACTTC

D gene: .
V gene: TRBV12-3/TRBV12-4
J gene: TRBJ1-6
clone size: .
CDR3 protein: CASVRDTNSPLHF
CDR3 DNA: TGTGCCAGCGTGCGGGACACCAATTCACCCCTCCACTTT

D gene: .
V gene: TRBV18
J gene: TRBJ1-1
clone size: .
CDR3 protein: CASSLEQVPTEAFF
CDR3 DNA: TGTGCCAGCTCACTGGAACAAGTACCCACTGAAGCTTTCTTT

D gene: .
V gene: TRBV19
J gene: TRBJ2-6
clone size: once
CDR3 protein: CASSTWADTAGANVLTF
CDR3 DNA: TGTGCCAGTAGTACATGGGCCGACACCGCCGGGGCCAACGTCCTGACTTTC

D gene: .
V gene: TRBV6-5
J gene: TRBJ1-6
clone size: .
CDR3 protein: CASSLRGADSPLHF
CDR3 DNA: TGTGCCAGCAGTCTGAGAGGGGCGGATTCACCCCTCCACTTT

D gene: .
V gene: TRBV30
J gene: TRBJ2-5
clone size: .
CDR3 protein: CAWSSPSQETQYF
CDR3 DNA: TGTGCCTGGAGTTCGCCCTCACAAGAGACCCAGTACTTC

D gene: TRBD2
V gene: TRBV5-1
J gene: TRBJ2-7
clone size: .
CDR3 protein: CASSRGLGDYEQYF
CDR3 DNA: TGCGCCAGCAGCCGTGGACTAGGGGACTACGAGCAGTACTTC

D gene: .
V gene: TRBV10-2
J gene: TRBJ2-6
clone size: .
CDR3 protein: CASSEAGRKTGANVLTF
CDR3 DNA: TGCGCCAGCAGTGAGGCAGGGAGAAAAACTGGGGCCAACGTCCTGACTTTC

D gene: .
V gene: TRBV9
J gene: TRBJ2-1
clone size: .
CDR3 protein: CASSGTPLPANEQFF
CDR3 DNA: TGTGCCAGCAGCGGGACTCCCCTCCCGGCCAATGAGCAGTTCTTC

D gene: TRBD2
V gene: TRBV28
J gene: TRBJ2-1
clone size: .
CDR3 protein: CASSPQLAGVRYEQFF
CDR3 DNA: TGTGCCAGCAGTCCCCAACTAGCGGGAGTTAGATATGAGCAGTTCTTC

D gene: .
V gene: TRBV18
J gene: TRBJ2-4
clone size: .
CDR3 protein: CASSPRGPKTKNIQYF
CDR3 DNA: TGTGCCAGCTCACCACGTGGACCTAAGACCAAAAACATTCAGTACTTC

D gene: .
V gene: TRBV30
J gene: TRBJ2-7
clone size: .
CDR3 protein: CAWSVRGLDEQYF
CDR3 DNA: TGTGCCTGGAGTGTTCGGGGCCTGGACGAGCAGTACTTC

D gene: TRBD2
V gene: TRBV5-1
J gene: TRBJ2-1
clone size: .
CDR3 protein: CASSLARARLAGLNEQFF
CDR3 DNA: TGCGCCAGCAGCTTGGCCAGGGCGAGACTAGCGGGACTCAATGAGCAGTTCTTC

D gene: TRBD2
V gene: TRBV28
J gene: TRBJ2-7
clone size: .
CDR3 protein: CASSLWTSGSHEQYF
CDR3 DNA: TGTGCCAGCAGTTTATGGACTAGCGGGAGCCACGAGCAGTACTTC

D gene: .
V gene: TRBV5-4
J gene: TRBJ2-7
clone size: .
CDR3 protein: CASSLDRSVAAYSYEQYF
CDR3 DNA: TGTGCCAGCAGCTTGGACCGATCCGTAGCGGCTTACTCCTACGAGCAGTACTTC

D gene: .
V gene: TRBV27
J gene: TRBJ2-7
clone size: .
CDR3 protein: CASRHSRVGEQYF
CDR3 DNA: TGTGCCAGCAGACACTCCCGAGTGGGGGAGCAGTACTTC

D gene: .
V gene: TRBV28
J gene: TRBJ1-5
clone size: .
CDR3 protein: CASSLPRQPQHF
CDR3 DNA: TGTGCCAGCAGTTTACCTCGTCAGCCCCAGCATTTT

D gene: .
V gene: TRBV6-6
J gene: TRBJ2-7
clone size: once
CDR3 protein: CASSSMTYEQYF
CDR3 DNA: TGTGCCAGCAGTTCTATGACCTACGAGCAGTACTTC

D gene: TRBD2
V gene: TRBV20-1
J gene: TRBJ2-1
clone size: .
CDR3 protein: CSARDFSSGNYEQFF
CDR3 DNA: TGCAGTGCTAGAGATTTCTCTAGCGGGAACTATGAGCAGTTCTTC

D gene: .
V gene: TRBV11-2
J gene: TRBJ2-4
clone size: .
CDR3 protein: CASSTWTRAKNIQYF
CDR3 DNA: TGTGCCAGCAGCACCTGGACACGAGCCAAAAACATTCAGTACTTC

D gene: TRBD1
V gene: TRBV5-6
J gene: TRBJ1-4
clone size: .
CDR3 protein: CASSPTYRGRDEKLFF
CDR3 DNA: TGTGCCAGCAGCCCAACCTACAGGGGGCGAGATGAAAAACTGTTTTTT

D gene: .
V gene: TRBV6-6
J gene: TRBJ2-3
clone size: once
CDR3 protein: CASRGEISTDTQYF
CDR3 DNA: TGTGCCAGCCGAGGCGAGATAAGCACAGATACGCAGTATTTT

D gene: TRBD1
V gene: TRBV7-3
J gene: TRBJ2-6
clone size: .
CDR3 protein: CASRGQGGPTGANVLTF
CDR3 DNA: TGTGCCAGCAGGGGACAGGGGGGGCCCACTGGGGCCAACGTCCTGACTTTC

D gene: TRBD1
V gene: TRBV4-1
J gene: TRBJ1-5
clone size: .
CDR3 protein: CASSQVEGAFNQPQHF
CDR3 DNA: TGCGCCAGCAGCCAAGTGGAGGGGGCGTTCAATCAGCCCCAGCATTTT

D gene: .
V gene: TRBV27
J gene: TRBJ1-2
clone size: .
CDR3 protein: CASSLSLRTVGTYYGYTF
CDR3 DNA: TGTGCCAGCAGTTTATCGCTGCGGACAGTAGGAACCTACTATGGCTACACCTTC

D gene: .
V gene: TRBV14
J gene: TRBJ1-2
clone size: .
CDR3 protein: CASSYTGTPKVYGYTF
CDR3 DNA: TGTGCCAGCAGCTACACCGGGACCCCCAAAGTCTATGGCTACACCTTC

D gene: .
V gene: TRBV7-3
J gene: TRBJ2-3
clone size: .
CDR3 protein: CASSFGISTDTQYF
CDR3 DNA: TGTGCCAGCAGCTTCGGGATTAGCACAGATACGCAGTATTTT

D gene: .
V gene: TRBV5-1
J gene: TRBJ2-2
clone size: .
CDR3 protein: CASSSGLSPGAGELFF
CDR3 DNA: TGCGCCAGCAGCTCCGGACTATCCCCGGGGGCCGGGGAGCTGTTTTTT

D gene: .
V gene: TRBV20-1
J gene: TRBJ1-2
clone size: .
CDR3 protein: CSAGIGGQPYRGYTF
CDR3 DNA: TGCAGTGCTGGGATAGGTGGTCAGCCCTACCGTGGCTACACCTTC